This T cell receptor beta chain was sequenced for a study of technical replicates of blood from a handful of donors. Germline CDR1 and CDR2: MNHEY and SMNVEV (reference sequence). Trimming shortened V by 5 bases and J by 8 bases, and 9 bases separated the two germline ends. The CDR3 consists of 12 residues. Sequenced by immunoSEQ multiplex PCR; TCRdb stores in-frame clones only, minus some. The data hold tens of thousands of clones, with approximately 96% observed a single time. Sequencing was done on a sample of T cells isolated from PBMCs. The source is a human donor in good health. The chain combines TRBV27 with TRBJ1-4; no clear D gene. In DNA form, the CDR3 reads TGTGCCAGCAGTGAGACTAGAGAAAAACTGTTTTTT. As protein: CASSETREKLFF.